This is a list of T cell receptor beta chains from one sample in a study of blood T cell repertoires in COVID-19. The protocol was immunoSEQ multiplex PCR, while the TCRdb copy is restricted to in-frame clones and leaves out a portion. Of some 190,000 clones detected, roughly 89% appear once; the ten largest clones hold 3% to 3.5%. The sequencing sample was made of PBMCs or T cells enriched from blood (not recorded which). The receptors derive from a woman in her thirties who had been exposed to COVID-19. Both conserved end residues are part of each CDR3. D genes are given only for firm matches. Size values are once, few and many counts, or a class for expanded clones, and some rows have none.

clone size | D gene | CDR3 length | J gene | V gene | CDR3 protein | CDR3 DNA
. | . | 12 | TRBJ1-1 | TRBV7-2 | CASTYWNTEAFF | TGTGCCAGCACCTACTGGAACACTGAAGCTTTCTTT
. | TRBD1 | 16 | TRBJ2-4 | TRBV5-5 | CASSFRQGRPKNIQYF | TGTGCCAGCAGCTTCCGACAGGGAAGACCCAAAAACATTCAGTACTTC
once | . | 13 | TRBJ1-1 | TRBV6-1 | CASNLGRATEAFF | TGTGCCAGCAATCTGGGCAGGGCCACTGAAGCTTTCTTT
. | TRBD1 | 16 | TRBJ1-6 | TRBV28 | CASSLGQGLNNSPLHF | TGTGCCAGCAGTTTGGGACAGGGACTGAATAATTCACCCCTCCACTTT
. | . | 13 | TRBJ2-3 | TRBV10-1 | CASSESGADTQYF | TGCGCCAGCAGTGAGTCCGGGGCAGATACGCAGTATTTT
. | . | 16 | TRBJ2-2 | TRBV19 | CASSIGTAGGPGELFF | TGTGCCAGTAGTATAGGGACAGCTGGGGGACCCGGGGAGCTGTTTTTT
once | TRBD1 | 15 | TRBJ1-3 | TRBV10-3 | CAIIAGGVSGNTIYF | TGTGCCATCATCGCAGGGGGCGTCTCTGGAAACACCATATATTTT
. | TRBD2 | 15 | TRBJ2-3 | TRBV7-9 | CASSPSGVDADTQYF | TGTGCCAGCTCACCCAGCGGGGTCGACGCAGATACGCAGTATTTT
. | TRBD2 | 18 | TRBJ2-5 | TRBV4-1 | CASSQDELAGGFQETQYF | TGCGCCAGCAGCCAAGATGAACTAGCGGGGGGTTTTCAAGAGACCCAGTACTTC
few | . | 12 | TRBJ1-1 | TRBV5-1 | CASSTTNTEAFF | TGCGCCAGCAGCACCACTAACACTGAAGCTTTCTTT
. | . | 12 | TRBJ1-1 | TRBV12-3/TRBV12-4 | CASSSTGFLAFF | TGTGCCAGCAGCTCAACAGGGTTCCTGGCTTTCTTT
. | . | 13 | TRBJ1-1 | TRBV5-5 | CASSFLGDSEAFF | TGTGCCAGCAGCTTTTTAGGGGACTCTGAAGCTTTCTTT
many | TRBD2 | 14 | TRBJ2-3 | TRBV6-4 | CASSDSTSRDTQYF | TGTGCCAGCAGTGACTCGACTAGCCGTGATACGCAGTATTTT
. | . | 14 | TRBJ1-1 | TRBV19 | CASAGPAGNTEAFF | TGTGCCAGTGCGGGACCGGCGGGGAACACTGAAGCTTTCTTT
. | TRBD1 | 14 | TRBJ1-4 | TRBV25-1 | CASSPGQDTEKLFF | TGTGCCAGCAGCCCGGGACAGGATACGGAAAAACTGTTTTTT
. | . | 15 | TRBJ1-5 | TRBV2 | CASSERSGGNQPQHF | TGTGCCAGCAGTGAAAGGTCGGGAGGCAATCAGCCCCAGCATTTT
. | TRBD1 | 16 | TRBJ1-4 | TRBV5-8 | CASSAYFGTVNEKLFF | TGTGCCAGCAGCGCATATTTCGGGACAGTTAATGAAAAACTGTTTTTT
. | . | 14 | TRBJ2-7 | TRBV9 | CASSPSSSSYEQYF | TGTGCCAGCAGCCCCAGTTCTAGCTCCTACGAGCAGTACTTC
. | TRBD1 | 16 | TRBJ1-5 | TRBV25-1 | CASSESRGRLNQPQHF | TGTGCCAGCAGTGAATCCAGGGGGCGGCTGAATCAGCCCCAGCATTTT
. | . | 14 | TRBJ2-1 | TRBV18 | CASSPLQGSNEQFF | TGTGCCAGCTCACCGCTGCAGGGGAGCAATGAGCAGTTCTTC
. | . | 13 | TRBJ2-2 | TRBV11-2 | CASSLTVNGELFF | TGTGCCAGCAGCTTAACGGTTAACGGGGAGCTGTTTTTT
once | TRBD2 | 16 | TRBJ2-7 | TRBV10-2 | CASSESSGASLYEQYF | TGCGCCAGCAGTGAGTCCAGCGGGGCCTCCCTTTACGAGCAGTACTTC
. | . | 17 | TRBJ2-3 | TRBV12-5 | CASGFSNRVPSTDTQYF | TGTGCTAGTGGTTTTTCAAATCGGGTTCCTAGCACAGATACGCAGTATTTT
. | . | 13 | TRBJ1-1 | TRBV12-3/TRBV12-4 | CASSLGLGTEAFF | TGTGCCAGCAGTCTGGGACTGGGGACTGAAGCTTTCTTT